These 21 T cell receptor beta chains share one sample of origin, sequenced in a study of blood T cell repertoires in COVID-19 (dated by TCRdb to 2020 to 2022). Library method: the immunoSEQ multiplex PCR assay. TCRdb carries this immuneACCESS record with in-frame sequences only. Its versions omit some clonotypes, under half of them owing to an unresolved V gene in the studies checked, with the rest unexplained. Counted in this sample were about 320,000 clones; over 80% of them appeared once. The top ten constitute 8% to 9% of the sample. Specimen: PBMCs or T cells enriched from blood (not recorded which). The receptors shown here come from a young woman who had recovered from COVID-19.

CDR3 amino acids: CASSRDRGTDEQFF. Here the CDR3 DNA reads TGTGCCAGCAGCCGGGACAGGGGTACGGATGAGCAGTTCTTC. This chain uses TRBV2 with TRBJ2-1; 10 bases line up with TRBD1. Germline CDR1 reads SNHLY; CDR2 reads FYNNEI. This CDR3 region has 14 residues. V lost 6 bases to trimming and J lost 8 bases; unmatched junction nucleotides: 7. The whole variable domain, filled in from reference TRBV2 and TRBJ2-1, reads EPEVTQTPSHQVTQMGQEVILRCVPISNHLYFYWYRQILGQKVEFLVSFYNNEISEKSEIFDDQFSVERPDGSNFTLKIRSTKLEDSAMYFCASSRDRGTDEQFFGPGTRLTVL.

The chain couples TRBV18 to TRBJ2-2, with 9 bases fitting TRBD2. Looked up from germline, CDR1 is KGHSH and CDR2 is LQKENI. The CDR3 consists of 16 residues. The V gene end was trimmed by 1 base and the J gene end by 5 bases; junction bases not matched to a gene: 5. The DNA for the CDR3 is TGTGCCAGCTCACCACTAGCGGGAGTAAGAACCGGGGAGCTGTTTTTT. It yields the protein CASSPLAGVRTGELFF.

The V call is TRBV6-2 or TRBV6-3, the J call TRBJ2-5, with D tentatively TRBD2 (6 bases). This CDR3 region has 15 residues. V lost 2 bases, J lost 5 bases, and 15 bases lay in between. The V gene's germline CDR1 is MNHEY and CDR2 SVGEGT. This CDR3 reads CASSYGGGVGETQYF. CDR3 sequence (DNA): TGTGCCAGCAGTTACGGAGGCGGGGTAGGGGAGACCCAGTACTTC.

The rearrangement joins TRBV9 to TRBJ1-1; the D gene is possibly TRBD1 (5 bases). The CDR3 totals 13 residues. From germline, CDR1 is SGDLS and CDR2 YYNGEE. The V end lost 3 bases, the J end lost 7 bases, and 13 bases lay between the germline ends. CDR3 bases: TGTGCCAGCAGCGGAGCAGGGTTTGGTGAAGCTTTCTTT. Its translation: CASSGAGFGEAFF.

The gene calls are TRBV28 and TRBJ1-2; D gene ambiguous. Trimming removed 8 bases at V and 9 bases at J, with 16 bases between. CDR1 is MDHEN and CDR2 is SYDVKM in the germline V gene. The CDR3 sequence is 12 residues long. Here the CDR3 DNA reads TGTGCCAGCGGGGAGCGGACCTTGAGCTACACCTTC. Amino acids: CASGERTLSYTF.

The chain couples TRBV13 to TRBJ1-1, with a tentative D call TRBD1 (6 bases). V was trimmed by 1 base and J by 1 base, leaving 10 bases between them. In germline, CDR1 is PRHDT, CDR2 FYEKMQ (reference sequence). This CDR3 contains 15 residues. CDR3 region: CASSLVSQGNTEAFF. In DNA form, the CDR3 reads TGTGCCAGCAGCTTAGTATCACAGGGGAACACTGAAGCTTTCTTT.

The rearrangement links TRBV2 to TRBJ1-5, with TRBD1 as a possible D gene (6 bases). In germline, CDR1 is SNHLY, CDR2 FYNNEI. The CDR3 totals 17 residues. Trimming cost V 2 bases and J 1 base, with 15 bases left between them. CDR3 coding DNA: TGTGCCAGCAGTGAACCCCTTATGACAGGAAGCAATCAGCCCCAGCATTTT. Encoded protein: CASSEPLMTGSNQPQHF. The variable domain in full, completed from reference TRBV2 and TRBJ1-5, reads EPEVTQTPSHQVTQMGQEVILRCVPISNHLYFYWYRQILGQKVEFLVSFYNNEISEKSEIFDDQFSVERPDGSNFTLKIRSTKLEDSAMYFCASSEPLMTGSNQPQHFGDGTRLSIL.

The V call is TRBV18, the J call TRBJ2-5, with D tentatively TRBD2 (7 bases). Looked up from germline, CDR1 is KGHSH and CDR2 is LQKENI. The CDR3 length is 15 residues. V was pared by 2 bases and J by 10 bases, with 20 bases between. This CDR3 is CASSPSGRGAPDQYF. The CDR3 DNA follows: TGTGCCAGCTCACCAAGCGGTCGGGGGGCGCCGGACCAGTACTTC.

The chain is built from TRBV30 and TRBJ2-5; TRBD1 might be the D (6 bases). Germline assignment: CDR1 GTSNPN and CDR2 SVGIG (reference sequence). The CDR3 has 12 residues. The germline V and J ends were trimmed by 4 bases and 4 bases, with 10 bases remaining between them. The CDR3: CAWNRVRETQYF. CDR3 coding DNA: TGTGCCTGGAACAGGGTCCGAGAGACCCAGTACTTC.

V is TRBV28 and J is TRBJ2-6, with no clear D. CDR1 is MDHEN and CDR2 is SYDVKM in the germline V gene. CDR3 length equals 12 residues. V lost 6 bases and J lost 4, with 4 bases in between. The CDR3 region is CASSQGANVLTF. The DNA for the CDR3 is TGTGCCAGCAGCCAAGGGGCCAACGTCCTGACTTTC. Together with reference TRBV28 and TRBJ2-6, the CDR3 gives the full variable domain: DVKVTQSSRYLVKRTGEKVFLECVQDMDHENMFWYRQDPGLGLRLIYFSYDVKMKEKGDIPEGYSVSREKKERFSLILESASTNQTSMYLCASSQGANVLTFGAGSRLTVL.

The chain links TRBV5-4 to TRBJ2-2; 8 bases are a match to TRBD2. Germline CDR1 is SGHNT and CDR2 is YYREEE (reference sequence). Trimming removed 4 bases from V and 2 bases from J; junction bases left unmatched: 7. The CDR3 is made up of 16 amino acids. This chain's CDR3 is CASSRTSSINTGELFF. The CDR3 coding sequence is TGTGCCAGCAGCCGGACTAGCAGCATTAACACCGGGGAGCTGTTTTTT.

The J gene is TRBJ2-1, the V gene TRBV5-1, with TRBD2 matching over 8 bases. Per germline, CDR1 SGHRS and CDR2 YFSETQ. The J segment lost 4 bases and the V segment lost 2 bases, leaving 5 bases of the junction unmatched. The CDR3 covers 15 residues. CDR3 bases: TGCGCCAGCAGCTTAAGAACTAGCGGTTACAATGAGCAGTTCTTC. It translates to CASSLRTSGYNEQFF.

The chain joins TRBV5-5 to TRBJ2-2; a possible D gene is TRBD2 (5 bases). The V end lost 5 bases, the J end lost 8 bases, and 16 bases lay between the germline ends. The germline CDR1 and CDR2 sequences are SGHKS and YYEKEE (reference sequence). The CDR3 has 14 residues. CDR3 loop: CASSEWRLLGELFF. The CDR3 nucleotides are TGTGCCAGCAGTGAGTGGAGGCTTCTAGGGGAGCTGTTTTTT.

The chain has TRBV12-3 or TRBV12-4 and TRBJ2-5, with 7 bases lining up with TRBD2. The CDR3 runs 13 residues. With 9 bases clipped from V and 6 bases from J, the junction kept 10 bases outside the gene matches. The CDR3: CASFLAEAKTQYF. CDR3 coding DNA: TGTGCCAGTTTTCTAGCGGAGGCAAAGACCCAGTACTTC.

The CDR3 loop reads CASSSSGGSSYNEQFF. The CDR3 DNA is TGTGCCAGCAGCTCTAGCGGGGGAAGCTCCTACAATGAGCAGTTCTTC. The gene calls are TRBV28 and TRBJ2-1, with TRBD2 identical over 10 bases. V shed 6 bases and J 0 bases; nucleotides not matched to a gene: 5. The CDR3 consists of 16 residues. Germline values: CDR1 MDHEN, CDR2 SYDVKM. The whole variable domain, filled in from reference TRBV28 and TRBJ2-1, reads DVKVTQSSRYLVKRTGEKVFLECVQDMDHENMFWYRQDPGLGLRLIYFSYDVKMKEKGDIPEGYSVSREKKERFSLILESASTNQTSMYLCASSSSGGSSYNEQFFGPGTRLTVL.

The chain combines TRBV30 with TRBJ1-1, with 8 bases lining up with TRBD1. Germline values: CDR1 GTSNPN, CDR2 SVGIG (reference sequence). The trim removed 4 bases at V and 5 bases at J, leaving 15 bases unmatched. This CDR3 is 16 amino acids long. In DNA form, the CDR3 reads TGTGCCTGGACCCGGGCCCCAACAGGGGGTAGGACTGAAGCTTTCTTT. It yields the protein CAWTRAPTGGRTEAFF. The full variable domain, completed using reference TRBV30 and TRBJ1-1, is SQTIHQWPATLVQPVGSPLSLECTVEGTSNPNLYWYRQAAGRGLQLLFYSVGIGQISSEVPQNLSASRPQDRQFILSSKKLLLSDSGFYLCAWTRAPTGGRTEAFFGQGTRLTVV.

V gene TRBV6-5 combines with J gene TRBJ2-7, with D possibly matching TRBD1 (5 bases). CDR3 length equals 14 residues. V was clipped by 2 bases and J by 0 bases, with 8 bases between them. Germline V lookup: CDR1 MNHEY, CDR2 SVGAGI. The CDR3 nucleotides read TGTGCCAGCAGTTACACCGGACACTCCTACGAGCAGTACTTC. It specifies CASSYTGHSYEQYF.

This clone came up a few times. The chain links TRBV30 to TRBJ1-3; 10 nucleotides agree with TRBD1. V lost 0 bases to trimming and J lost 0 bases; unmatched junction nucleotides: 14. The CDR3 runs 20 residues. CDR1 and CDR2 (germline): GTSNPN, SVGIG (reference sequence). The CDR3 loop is CAWSVRYGTGALSSGNTIYF. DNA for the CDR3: TGTGCCTGGAGTGTACGGTATGGGACAGGGGCCCTGAGCTCTGGAAACACCATATATTTT.

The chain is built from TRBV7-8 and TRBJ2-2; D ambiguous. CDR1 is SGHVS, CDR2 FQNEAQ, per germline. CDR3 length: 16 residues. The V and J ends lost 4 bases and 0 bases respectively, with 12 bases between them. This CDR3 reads CASSSLPGSNTGELFF. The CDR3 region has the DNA TGTGCCAGCAGCTCACTTCCCGGGTCGAACACCGGGGAGCTGTTTTTT.

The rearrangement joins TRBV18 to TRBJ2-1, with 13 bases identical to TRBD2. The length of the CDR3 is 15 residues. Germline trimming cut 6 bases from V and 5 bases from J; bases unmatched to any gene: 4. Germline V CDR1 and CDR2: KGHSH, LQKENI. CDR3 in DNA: TGTGCCAGCTCGTCTACTAGCGGGAGGGACAATGAGCAGTTCTTC. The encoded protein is CASSSTSGRDNEQFF. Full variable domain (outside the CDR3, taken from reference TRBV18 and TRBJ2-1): NAGVMQNPRHLVRRRGQEARLRCSPMKGHSHVYWYRQLPEEGLKFMVYLQKENIIDESGMPKERFSAEFPKEGPSILRIQQVVRGDSAAYFCASSSTSGRDNEQFFGPGTRLTVL.

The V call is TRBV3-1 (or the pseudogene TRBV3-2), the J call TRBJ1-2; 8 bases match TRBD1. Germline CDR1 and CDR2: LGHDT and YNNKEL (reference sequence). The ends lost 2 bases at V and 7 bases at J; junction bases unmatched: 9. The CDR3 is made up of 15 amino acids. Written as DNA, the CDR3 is TGTGCCAGCAGCCAAACGGACAGGGAGGGGAGTGGCTACACCTTC. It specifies CASSQTDREGSGYTF.